These T cell receptor beta chains were read from a single sample in a study of post-analysis software for immune sequencing data. In TCRdb, the PCR reads were re-called with MiXCR into one record per CDR3 protein. The data hold about 430,000 distinct CDR3 sequences, with about 39% observed a single time. The sequencing sample was made of blood. These TCRs come from a girl aged 2-15 years with multiple sclerosis. Each CDR3 is given with its conserved first and last residue. The listing skips clone size in some rows; elsewhere it reads once, few, many or a size class.

clone size	V gene	J gene	CDR3 protein
few	TRBV5-1	TRBJ2-1	CASSLGALVENEQFF
few	TRBV6-4	TRBJ1-1	CASSEFTGGKAEAFF
.	TRBV4-3	TRBJ2-7	CASSPWVGYEQYF
.	TRBV20-1	TRBJ1-6	CSAPQTRLYRTLHF
.	TRBV4-3	TRBJ1-2	CASSLNPFRGRANYGYTF
few	TRBV5-6	TRBJ1-2	CASSGVNYGYTF
few	TRBV27	TRBJ2-1	CASSTGQGRLYNEQFF
.	TRBV20-1	TRBJ2-7	CSARGPSETYEQYF
.	TRBV5-5	TRBJ2-1	CASSTNRGRSYNEQFF
once	TRBV7-9	.	CASSYPGTFYEQYF
.	TRBV20-1	TRBJ2-3	CSANLAASTDTQYF
.	TRBV7-2	TRBJ2-1	CASSPRLAGAFRERLQFF
few	TRBV7-9	TRBJ2-5	CASSLETLGTAYQETQYF
once	TRBV15	TRBJ1-5	CATGPYSNQPQHF
few	TRBV7-2	TRBJ1-5	CASSLQGFNQPQHF
.	TRBV28	TRBJ2-7	CASSSHLGYEQYF
.	TRBV7-2	TRBJ1-5	CASSSLLTGSNQPQHF
few	TRBV4-1	TRBJ2-7	CASNSGGTKAYEQYF
.	TRBV28	TRBJ2-5	CASSFQLERMETQYF
.	TRBV12-3/TRBV12-4	TRBJ1-1	CASFYSGSNTEAFF
.	TRBV20-1	TRBJ2-7	CSAASLAGGVYEQYF
.	TRBV4-3	TRBJ2-1	CASSRTGLAGSYNEQFF
few	TRBV2	TRBJ2-7	CASNYRVYEQYF
.	TRBV12-5	.	CASGPPSPETQYF
few	TRBV6-5	TRBJ2-7	CASKSGLATYEQYF
few	TRBV12-5	TRBJ1-5	CASGLVTVWGHQPQHF
.	TRBV6-6	TRBJ2-5	CASGYGVIETQYF
few	TRBV7-6	TRBJ2-1	CASSFRGSYNEQFF
.	TRBV9	TRBJ2-5	CASSVARLGETQYF
many	TRBV27	TRBJ2-4	CASTRGAELAKNIQYF
.	TRBV25-1	TRBJ2-1	CASARGPYNEQFF
.	TRBV5-6	TRBJ1-1	CASSLPQGIVAEAFF
.	TRBV7-2	TRBJ2-1	CASSMGQGSYNEQFF
.	TRBV29-1	TRBJ1-2	CSVDYGLLGGGDYGYTF
.	TRBV20-1	TRBJ1-5	CSAPDGTRLDRENQPQHF
few	TRBV28	TRBJ1-5	CASTRQPGFENQPQHF
few	TRBV2	TRBJ2-4	CASSGQRGGNIQYF
few	TRBV28	TRBJ2-1	CASSPLAGGVNNEQFF
few	TRBV4-1	TRBJ2-4	CASSQGVASGSKNIQYF
many	TRBV7-8	TRBJ2-7	CASSYTNRLAYEQYF
.	TRBV28	TRBJ2-5	CAGTREGIRETQYF
few	TRBV3-1	TRBJ2-4	CASSQAKNIQYF
.	TRBV20-1	TRBJ2-1	CSARGDWDLNEQFF